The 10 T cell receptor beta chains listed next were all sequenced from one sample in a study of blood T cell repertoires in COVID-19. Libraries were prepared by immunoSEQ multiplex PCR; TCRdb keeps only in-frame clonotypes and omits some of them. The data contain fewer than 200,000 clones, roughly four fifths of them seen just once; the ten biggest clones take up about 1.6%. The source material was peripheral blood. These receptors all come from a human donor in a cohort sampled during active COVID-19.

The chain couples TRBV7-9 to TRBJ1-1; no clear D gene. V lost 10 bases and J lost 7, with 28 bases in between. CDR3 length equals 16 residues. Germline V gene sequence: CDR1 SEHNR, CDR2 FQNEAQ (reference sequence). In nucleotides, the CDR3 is TGTGCCACCTTTTATTTTGGCGGAACAATTCTTAATGAAGCTTTCTTT. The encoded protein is CATFYFGGTILNEAFF.

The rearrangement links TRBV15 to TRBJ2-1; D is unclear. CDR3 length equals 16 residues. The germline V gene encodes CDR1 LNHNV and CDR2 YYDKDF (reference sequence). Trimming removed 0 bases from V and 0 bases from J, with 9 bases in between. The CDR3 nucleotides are TGTGCCACCAGCAGAGATGGAGACGTCTCCTACAATGAGCAGTTCTTC. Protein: CATSRDGDVSYNEQFF. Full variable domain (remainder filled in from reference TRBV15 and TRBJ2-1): DAMVIQNPRYQVTQFGKPVTLSCSQTLNHNVMYWYQQKSSQAPKLLFHYYDKDFNNEADTPDNFQSRRPNTSFCFLDIRSPGLGDTAMYLCATSRDGDVSYNEQFFGPGTRLTVL.

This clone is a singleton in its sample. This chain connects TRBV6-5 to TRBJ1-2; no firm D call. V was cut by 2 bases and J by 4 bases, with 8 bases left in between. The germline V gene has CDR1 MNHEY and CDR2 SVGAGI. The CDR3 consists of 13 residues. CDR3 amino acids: CASSYGSSYGYTF. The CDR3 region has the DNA TGTGCCAGCAGTTACGGCAGTTCCTATGGCTACACCTTC.

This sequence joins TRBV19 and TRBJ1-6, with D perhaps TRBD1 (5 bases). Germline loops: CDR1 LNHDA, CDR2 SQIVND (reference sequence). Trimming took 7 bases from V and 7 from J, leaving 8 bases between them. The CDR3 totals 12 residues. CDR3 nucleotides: TGTGCCAGTACTAACAGGAATTCACCCCTCCACTTT. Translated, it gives CASTNRNSPLHF.

This chain's CDR3 is CASSSADRSHYEKLFF. For the CDR3, the DNA is TGTGCCAGCAGCTCCGCCGACAGGTCCCACTATGAAAAACTGTTTTTT. The chain links TRBV28 to TRBJ1-4; D perhaps matches TRBD1 (6 bases). Trimming pared 6 bases from V and 6 bases from J, leaving 20 bases between. The CDR3 is 16 amino acids. In germline, CDR1 is MDHEN, CDR2 SYDVKM.

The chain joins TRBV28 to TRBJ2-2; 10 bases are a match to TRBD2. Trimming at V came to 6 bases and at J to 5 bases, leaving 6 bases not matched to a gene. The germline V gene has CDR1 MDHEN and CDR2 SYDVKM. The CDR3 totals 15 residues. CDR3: CASRSRAGGTGELFF. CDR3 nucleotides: TGTGCCAGCAGATCCCGAGCGGGGGGGACCGGGGAGCTGTTTTTT.

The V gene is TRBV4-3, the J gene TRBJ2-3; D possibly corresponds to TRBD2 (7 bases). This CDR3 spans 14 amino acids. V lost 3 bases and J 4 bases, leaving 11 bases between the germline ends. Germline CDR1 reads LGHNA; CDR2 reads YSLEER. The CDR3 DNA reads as TGCGCCAGCAGCCAGGGGAGGGGGGCAGATACGCAGTATTTT. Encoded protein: CASSQGRGADTQYF.

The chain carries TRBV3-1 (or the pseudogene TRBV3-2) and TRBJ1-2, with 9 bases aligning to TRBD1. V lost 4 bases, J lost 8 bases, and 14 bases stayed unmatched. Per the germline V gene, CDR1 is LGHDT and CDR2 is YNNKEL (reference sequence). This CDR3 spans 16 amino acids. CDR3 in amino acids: CASSLGRTTGGYGYTF. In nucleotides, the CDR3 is TGTGCCAGCAGCCTTGGACGAACTACAGGGGGCTACGGCTACACCTTC.

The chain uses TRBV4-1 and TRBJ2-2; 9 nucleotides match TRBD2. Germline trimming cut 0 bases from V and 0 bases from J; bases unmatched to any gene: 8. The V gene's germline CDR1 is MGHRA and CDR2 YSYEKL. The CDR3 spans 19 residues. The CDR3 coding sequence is TGCGCCAGCAGCCAAGATACAGCGGGGGGCTACGCGAACACCGGGGAGCTGTTTTTT. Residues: CASSQDTAGGYANTGELFF.

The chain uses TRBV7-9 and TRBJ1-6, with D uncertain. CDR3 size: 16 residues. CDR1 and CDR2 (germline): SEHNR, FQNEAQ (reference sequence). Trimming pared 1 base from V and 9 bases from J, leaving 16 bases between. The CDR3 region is CASSLGVGEEGSPLHF. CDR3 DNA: TGTGCCAGCAGCTTAGGGGTTGGGGAGGAAGGTTCACCCCTCCACTTT.